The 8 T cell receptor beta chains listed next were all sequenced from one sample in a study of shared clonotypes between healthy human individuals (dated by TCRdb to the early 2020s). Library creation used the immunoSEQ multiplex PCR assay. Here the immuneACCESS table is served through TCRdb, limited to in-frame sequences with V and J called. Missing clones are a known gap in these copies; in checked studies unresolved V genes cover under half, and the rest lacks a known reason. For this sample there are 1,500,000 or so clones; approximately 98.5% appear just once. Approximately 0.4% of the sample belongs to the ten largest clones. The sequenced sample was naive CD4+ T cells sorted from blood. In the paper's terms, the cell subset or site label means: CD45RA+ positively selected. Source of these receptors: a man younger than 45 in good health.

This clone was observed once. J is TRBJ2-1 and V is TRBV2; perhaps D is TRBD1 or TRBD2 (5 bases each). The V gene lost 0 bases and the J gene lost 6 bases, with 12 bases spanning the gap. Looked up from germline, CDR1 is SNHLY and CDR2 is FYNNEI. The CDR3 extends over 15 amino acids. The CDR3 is CASSEALSGSNEQFF. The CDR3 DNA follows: TGTGCCAGCAGTGAAGCGCTGTCAGGGAGCAATGAGCAGTTCTTC.

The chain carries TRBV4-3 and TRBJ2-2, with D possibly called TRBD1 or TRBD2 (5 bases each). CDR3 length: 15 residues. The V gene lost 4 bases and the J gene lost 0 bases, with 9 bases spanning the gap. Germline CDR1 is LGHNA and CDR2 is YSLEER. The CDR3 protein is CASSLQGANTGELFF. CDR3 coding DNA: TGCGCCAGCAGCCTGCAGGGAGCGAACACCGGGGAGCTGTTTTTT.

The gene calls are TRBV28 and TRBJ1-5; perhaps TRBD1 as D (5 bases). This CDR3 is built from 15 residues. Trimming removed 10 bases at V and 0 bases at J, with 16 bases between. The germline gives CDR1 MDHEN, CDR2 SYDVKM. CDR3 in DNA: TGTGCCACCACCGGAGGAGGGGATAGCAATCAGCCCCAGCATTTT. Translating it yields CATTGGGDSNQPQHF.

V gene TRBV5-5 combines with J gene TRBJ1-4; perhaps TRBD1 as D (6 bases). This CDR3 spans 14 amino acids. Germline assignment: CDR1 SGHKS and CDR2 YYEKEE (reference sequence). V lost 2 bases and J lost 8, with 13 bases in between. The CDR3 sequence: CASSFSTGWEKLFF. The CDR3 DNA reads TGTGCCAGCAGCTTTAGTACAGGGTGGGAAAAACTGTTTTTT.

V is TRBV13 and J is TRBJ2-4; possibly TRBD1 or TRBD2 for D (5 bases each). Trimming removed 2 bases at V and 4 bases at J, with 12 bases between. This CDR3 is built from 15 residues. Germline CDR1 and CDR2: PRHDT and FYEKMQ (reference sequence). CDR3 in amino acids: CASSLPGTGKNIQYF. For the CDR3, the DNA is TGTGCCAGCAGCTTACCAGGGACGGGAAAAAACATTCAGTACTTC.

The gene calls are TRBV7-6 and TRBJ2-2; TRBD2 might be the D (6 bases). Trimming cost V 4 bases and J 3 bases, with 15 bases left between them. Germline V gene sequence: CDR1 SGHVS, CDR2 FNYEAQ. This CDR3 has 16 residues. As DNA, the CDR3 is TGTGCCAGCAGCTCCCTGCGAGGGGAGGACACCGGGGAGCTGTTTTTT. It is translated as CASSSLRGEDTGELFF.

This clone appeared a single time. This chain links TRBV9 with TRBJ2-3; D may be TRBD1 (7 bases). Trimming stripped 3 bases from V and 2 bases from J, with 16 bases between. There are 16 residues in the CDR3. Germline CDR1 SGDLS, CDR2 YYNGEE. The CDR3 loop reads CASSGSRDRYTDTQYF. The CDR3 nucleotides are TGTGCCAGCAGCGGTTCGCGGGACAGATACACAGATACGCAGTATTTT. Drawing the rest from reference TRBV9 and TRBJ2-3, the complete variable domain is DSGVTQTPKHLITATGQRVTLRCSPRSGDLSVYWYQQSLDQGLQFLIQYYNGEERAKGNILERFSAQQFPDLHSELNLSSLELGDSALYFCASSGSRDRYTDTQYFGPGTRLTVL.

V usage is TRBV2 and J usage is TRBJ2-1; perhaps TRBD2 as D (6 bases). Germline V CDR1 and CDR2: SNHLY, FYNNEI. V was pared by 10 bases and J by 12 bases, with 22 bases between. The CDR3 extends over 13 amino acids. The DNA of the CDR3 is TGTGCCACTACTCGGGAGCGCCTTGGAGGGCAGTTCTTC. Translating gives CATTRERLGGQFF.